This T cell receptor beta chain is drawn from a study of T cells in pancreatic ductal adenocarcinoma. Study-wide results and limits: Unique clonotypes were roughly 8-fold more numerous in blood than in tumor. Tumor and blood clonality did not differ significantly, about 0.11 versus 0.072.

V lost 0 bases to trimming and J lost 1 base, with 7 bases between them. The CDR3 spans 15 residues. Germline CDR1 is SGDLS and CDR2 is YYNGEE. Data came from immunoSEQ multiplex PCR; TCRdb stores just in-frame clones and leaves some out. The table includes fewer than 5,000 clones, 68% detected once. The selected patients with pancreatic ductal adenocarcinoma had surgery but no neoadjuvant therapy. As for this clone: Its antigen remains unknown.

The chain recombines TRBV9 with TRBJ2-2; D is unresolved. This sequence originates from a human donor with pancreatic ductal adenocarcinoma. The sequenced material came from pancreatic tumor tissue. Here the CDR3 reads CASSVGWGNTGELFF. The CDR3 nucleotides are TGTGCCAGCAGCGTAGGATGGGGGAACACCGGGGAGCTGTTTTTT.